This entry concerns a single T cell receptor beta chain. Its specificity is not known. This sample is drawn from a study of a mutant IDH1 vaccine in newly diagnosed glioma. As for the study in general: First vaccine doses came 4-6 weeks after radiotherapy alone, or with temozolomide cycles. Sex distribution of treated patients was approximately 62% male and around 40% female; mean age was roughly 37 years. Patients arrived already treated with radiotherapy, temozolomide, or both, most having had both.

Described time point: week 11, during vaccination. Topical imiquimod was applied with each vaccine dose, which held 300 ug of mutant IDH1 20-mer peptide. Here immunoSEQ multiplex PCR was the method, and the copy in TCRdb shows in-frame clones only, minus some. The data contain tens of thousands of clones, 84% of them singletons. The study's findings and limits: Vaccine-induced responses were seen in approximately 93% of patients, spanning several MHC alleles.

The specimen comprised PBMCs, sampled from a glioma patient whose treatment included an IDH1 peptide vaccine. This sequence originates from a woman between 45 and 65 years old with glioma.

This CDR3 reads CAGSPSGIHEQYF. The CDR3 DNA reads TGTGCCGGGTCCCCCTCCGGGATCCACGAGCAGTACTTC. This rearrangement joins TRBV6-1 to TRBJ2-7; D possibly corresponds to TRBD2 (5 bases). The germline CDR1 and CDR2 sequences are MNHNS and SASEGT. V lost 11 bases to trimming and J lost 5 bases, with 19 bases between them. The CDR3 consists of 13 residues.